The 26 T cell receptor beta chains below all came from one sample that was sequenced in a study of cytomegalovirus exposure and HLA in healthy donors. PCR was performed using 60 Vbeta and 13 Jbeta primers. Assay: immunoSEQ multiplex PCR; the TCRdb copy retains only in-frame clones and omits some. The sample contains fewer than 100,000 clones, around 80% of which appear only once. The sample was PBMCs. All receptors derive from a woman aged 60-70 years in good health and CMV-seronegative.

The rearrangement links TRBV7-9 to TRBJ2-7; no clear D. The CDR3 sequence is 14 residues long. V lost 0 bases to trimming and J lost 0 bases, with 6 bases between them. The germline V gene encodes CDR1 SEHNR and CDR2 FQNEAQ (reference sequence). CDR3 bases: TGTGCCAGCAGCTTAGCGCGGAGCTCCTACGAGCAGTACTTC. Amino acids: CASSLARSSYEQYF.

The rearrangement links TRBV5-8 to TRBJ2-2; no definite D call. V lost 1 base, J lost 6 bases, and 7 bases lay in between. The V gene's germline CDR1 is SGHTS and CDR2 YDEGEE. The CDR3 spans 13 residues. For the CDR3, the DNA is TGTGCCAGCAGCTTGACAGTGGCCGGGGAGCTGTTTTTT. Translating it yields CASSLTVAGELFF.

The CDR3 DNA sequence: TGTGCCAGCAGTTGGACAGGGGCCAATCAGCCCCAGCATTTT. It yields the protein CASSWTGANQPQHF. The V call is TRBV2, the J call TRBJ1-5; 9 bases align to TRBD1. This CDR3 spans 14 amino acids. Germline V gene data show CDR1 as SNHLY and CDR2 as FYNNEI. V was pared by 5 bases and J by 3 bases, with 2 bases of the junction left unmatched.

The chain has TRBV6-1 and TRBJ2-5; 7 bases match TRBD2. There are 14 residues in the CDR3. Germline CDR1 and CDR2: MNHNS and SASEGT. V lost 5 bases and J lost 2; bases outside the gene matches: 5. CDR3 residues: CASSPAGGQETQYF. The DNA for the CDR3 is TGTGCCAGCAGTCCGGCCGGGGGGCAAGAGACCCAGTACTTC.

The chain carries TRBV20-1 and TRBJ2-3; a weak D match, TRBD2 (5 bases). This CDR3 is built from 11 residues. The germline CDR1 and CDR2 sequences are DFQATT and SNEGSKA (reference sequence). The V end was cut by 3 bases, the J end by 5 bases, with 6 bases between. The CDR3 region has the DNA TGCAGTGCTAGGCGGGTAGATACGCAGTATTTT. Its translation: CSARRVDTQYF.

The chain couples TRBV19 to TRBJ1-1; 9 bases are a match to TRBD1. The V gene's germline CDR1 is LNHDA and CDR2 SQIVND (reference sequence). V shed 6 bases and J 5 bases; nucleotides not matched to a gene: 10. CDR3 size: 15 residues. Here the CDR3 reads CASRIFDRGLTEAFF. In DNA, the CDR3 is TGTGCCAGTAGGATTTTTGACAGGGGGTTAACTGAAGCTTTCTTT.

The chain combines TRBV28 with TRBJ1-1, with D maybe TRBD1 (6 bases). Between the trimmed V and J ends, which lost 6 bases and 1 base, there was a span of 15 bases. The CDR3 is 15 amino acids. Germline CDR1 reads MDHEN; CDR2 reads SYDVKM. The CDR3 sequence is CASRLPGHPNTEAFF. CDR3 coding DNA: TGTGCCAGCAGACTTCCGGGACACCCGAACACTGAAGCTTTCTTT.

The chain employs TRBV19 and TRBJ2-5, with TRBD1 matching 7 bases. CDR3 length: 13 amino acids. Losses at the gene ends were 5 bases for V and 2 bases for J; bases not matched to a gene: 2. Germline V gives CDR1 LNHDA, CDR2 SQIVND (reference sequence). CDR3: CASSRGQQETQYF. CDR3 coding DNA: TGTGCCAGTAGTCGGGGACAGCAAGAGACCCAGTACTTC. Drawing the rest from reference TRBV19 and TRBJ2-5, the complete variable domain is DGGITQSPKYLFRKEGQNVTLSCEQNLNHDAMYWYRQDPGQGLRLIYYSQIVNDFQKGDIAEGYSVSREKKESFPLTVTSAQKNPTAFYLCASSRGQQETQYFGPGTRLLVL.

This clone appeared a single time. This chain links TRBV28 with TRBJ2-7; a weak D match, TRBD1 (6 bases). Looked up from germline, CDR1 is MDHEN and CDR2 is SYDVKM. The V and J ends lost 3 bases and 2 bases respectively, with 8 bases between them. The CDR3 extends over 13 amino acids. The CDR3 loop reads CASSFDRPYEQYF. The CDR3, as DNA: TGTGCCAGCAGTTTCGACAGGCCCTACGAGCAGTACTTC.

The V call is TRBV5-1, the J call TRBJ2-1; D is uncertain. CDR3 length: 15 residues. Trimming pared 0 bases from V and 0 bases from J, leaving 7 bases between. Germline assignment: CDR1 SGHRS and CDR2 YFSETQ. CDR3 amino acids: CASSLGESSYNEQFF. Here the CDR3 DNA reads TGCGCCAGCAGCTTGGGAGAAAGCTCCTACAATGAGCAGTTCTTC. Looking up the rest from reference TRBV5-1 and TRBJ2-1 gives the full variable domain: KAGVTQTPRYLIKTRGQQVTLSCSPISGHRSVSWYQQTPGQGLQFLFEYFSETQRNKGNFPGRFSGRQFSNSRSEMNVSTLELGDSALYLCASSLGESSYNEQFFGPGTRLTVL.

This clone turned up a few times. The chain joins TRBV18 to TRBJ2-7; tentatively, D is TRBD1 (5 bases). V was trimmed by 0 bases and J by 5 bases, leaving 11 bases between them. The CDR3 loop spans 14 amino acids. Germline values: CDR1 KGHSH, CDR2 LQKENI. The chain's CDR3 is CASSPPRQFDEQYF. CDR3 in DNA: TGTGCCAGCTCACCACCGAGACAGTTTGACGAGCAGTACTTC.

V gene TRBV11-2 combines with J gene TRBJ2-6; TRBD1 matches at 8 bases. Germline CDR1 SGHAT, CDR2 FQNNGV. V shed 5 bases, J shed 0 bases, and the junction held 9 bases outside the gene matches. The CDR3 has 18 residues. The CDR3 region has the DNA TGTGCCAGCAGCGCTCCGGGACAGGTCATCTCTGGGGCCAACGTCCTGACTTTC. The encoded protein is CASSAPGQVISGANVLTF. The full variable domain, in which reference TRBV11-2 and TRBJ2-6 provide the parts outside the CDR3, is EAGVAQSPRYKIIEKRQSVAFWCNPISGHATLYWYQQILGQGPKLLIQFQNNGVVDDSQLPKDRFSAERLKGVDSTLKIQPAKLEDSAVYLCASSAPGQVISGANVLTFGAGSRLTVL.

This clone was observed once. V is TRBV13 and J is TRBJ1-2, with TRBD1 matching 8 bases. Germline CDR1 and CDR2: PRHDT and FYEKMQ (reference sequence). The CDR3 runs to 12 residues. V lost 5 bases, J lost 4 bases, and 0 bases stayed unmatched. CDR3 in DNA: TGTGCCAGCAGCGACAGGGGCTATGGCTACACCTTC. This codes for CASSDRGYGYTF.

CDR3 loop: CAWSGGQGGEKLFF. In DNA, the CDR3 is TGTGCCTGGAGTGGGGGACAGGGTGGGGAAAAACTGTTTTTT. The V call is TRBV30, the J call TRBJ1-4; TRBD1 matches 9 bases. The CDR3 length is 14 residues. The germline CDR1 and CDR2 sequences are GTSNPN and SVGIG (reference sequence). The V segment lost 1 base and the J segment 8 bases; nucleotides outside the gene matches: 5.

V usage is TRBV5-6 and J usage is TRBJ1-2; 8 bases fit TRBD1. This CDR3 comprises 16 residues. The V gene's germline CDR1 is SGHDT and CDR2 YYEEEE. Losses at the gene ends were 0 bases for V and 4 bases for J; bases not matched to a gene: 8. The CDR3 loop is CASSLGSFTGGYGYTF. The CDR3 nucleotides are TGTGCCAGCAGCTTGGGATCGTTTACAGGGGGCTATGGCTACACCTTC. Supplemented by reference TRBV5-6 and TRBJ1-2, the full variable domain reads DAGVTQSPTHLIKTRGQQVTLRCSPKSGHDTVSWYQQALGQGPQFIFQYYEEEERQRGNFPDRFSGHQFPNYSSELNVNALLLGDSALYLCASSLGSFTGGYGYTFGSGTRLTVV.

The chain carries TRBV7-8 and TRBJ1-1; no clear D gene. This CDR3 has 17 amino acids. V gave up 1 base and J gave up 5 bases, with 20 bases separating them. From germline, CDR1 is SGHVS and CDR2 FQNEAQ. As DNA, the CDR3 is TGTGCCAGCAGCTTAGAACGGTGGGCCGGTTATCGGACTGAAGCTTTCTTT. Amino acids: CASSLERWAGYRTEAFF.

This chain joins TRBV5-1 and TRBJ2-7; D remains unclear. CDR1 and CDR2 from the germline V gene are SGHRS and YFSETQ. V gave up 3 bases and J gave up 3 bases, with 7 bases separating them. The CDR3 contains 12 residues. CDR3 DNA: TGCGCCAGCAGCTCGTCTTACTACGAGCAGTACTTC. It translates to CASSSSYYEQYF.

The rearrangement joins TRBV11-3 to TRBJ2-5, with D maybe TRBD2 (6 bases). The CDR3 totals 13 residues. The germline V gene encodes CDR1 SGHNT and CDR2 YENEEA. V dropped 5 bases and J dropped 4 bases, with 11 bases sitting between them. The CDR3 sequence is CASSPSDGETQYF. In nucleotides, the CDR3 is TGTGCCAGCAGCCCTAGCGACGGAGAGACCCAGTACTTC.

The chain is built from TRBV4-1 and TRBJ2-3; perhaps TRBD2 as D (7 bases). The V end was cut by 6 bases, the J end by 5 bases, with 24 bases between. This CDR3 region has 17 residues. CDR1 is MGHRA and CDR2 is YSYEKL in the germline V gene. CDR3 amino acids: CASRRPGGRIEEDTQYF. The CDR3, as DNA: TGCGCCAGCAGAAGGCCGGGGGGCCGAATAGAGGAAGATACGCAGTATTTT.

This rearrangement joins TRBV7-8 to TRBJ1-1, with D unclear. This CDR3 contains 14 residues. CDR1 is SGHVS and CDR2 is FQNEAQ in the germline V gene. The ends were cut back, 1 base at V and 1 base at J, with 7 bases in the middle. The CDR3 sequence is CASSLGQKNTEAFF. CDR3 DNA sequence: TGTGCCAGCAGCTTAGGACAAAAGAACACTGAAGCTTTCTTT.

The J gene is TRBJ1-4, the V gene TRBV7-9, with 9 bases matching TRBD1. The J segment lost 7 bases and the V segment lost 5 bases, leaving 8 bases of the junction unmatched. CDR3 length: 15 amino acids. Germline assignment: CDR1 SEHNR and CDR2 FQNEAQ (reference sequence). DNA of the CDR3: TGTGCCAGCAGCACCCCGACAGGGGGAGGTGAAAAACTGTTTTTT. This encodes CASSTPTGGGEKLFF.

The CDR3 region is CASRRLLSNQPQHF. The CDR3 DNA is TGTGCCAGCAGGAGGTTGCTGAGCAATCAGCCCCAGCATTTT. The chain couples TRBV6-5 to TRBJ1-5; D is uncertain. The V end lost 6 bases, the J end lost 1 base, and 10 bases lay between the germline ends. CDR3 length equals 14 residues. Per the germline V gene, CDR1 is MNHEY and CDR2 is SVGAGI.

This rearrangement joins TRBV5-4 to TRBJ1-1, with a weak D call TRBD1 (5 bases). The germline gives CDR1 SGHNT, CDR2 YYREEE (reference sequence). The CDR3 sequence is 13 residues long. V shed 0 bases and J shed 6 bases, with 9 bases lying between them. As DNA, the CDR3 is TGTGCCAGCAGCTTGGTCGGGGGACCTGAAGCTTTCTTT. Protein: CASSLVGGPEAFF.

The chain links TRBV19 to TRBJ1-5; TRBD1 agrees at 9 bases. Germline V lookup: CDR1 LNHDA, CDR2 SQIVND (reference sequence). V was clipped by 3 bases and J by 5 bases; unmatched bases: 2. The CDR3 contains 14 residues. CDR3 DNA sequence: TGTGCCAGTAGTATCGGGACAGGGTATCAGCCCCAGCATTTT. This encodes CASSIGTGYQPQHF.

The gene calls are TRBV28 and TRBJ2-1; TRBD2 is a possible D gene (6 bases). The CDR3 spans 12 residues. Germline CDR1 reads MDHEN; CDR2 reads SYDVKM. Deletions cut 5 bases from V and 9 bases from J, with 11 bases between. The CDR3 spells CASSVGTFEQFF. CDR3 in DNA: TGTGCCAGCAGTGTCGGGACTTTTGAGCAGTTCTTC.

The CDR3 reads CASSSRGLYGYTF. The CDR3 DNA sequence: TGTGCCAGCAGCTCCAGGGGTCTCTATGGCTACACCTTC. J is TRBJ1-2 and V is TRBV7-2; D is perhaps TRBD1 (6 bases). The CDR3 loop spans 13 amino acids. Trimming took off 4 bases at V and 4 bases at J, with 10 bases between the two ends. CDR1 and CDR2 (germline): SGHTA, FQGNSA. Complete variable domain (other parts from reference TRBV7-2 and TRBJ1-2): GAGVSQSPSNKVTEKGKDVELRCDPISGHTALYWYRQSLGQGLEFLIYFQGNSAPDKSGLPSDRFSAERTGGSVSTLTIQRTQQEDSAVYLCASSSRGLYGYTFGSGTRLTVV.